This TCR beta chain was sequenced for a study of blood T cell repertoires in COVID-19. Turning to the study itself: Sites across the United States, Italy and Spain contributed samples from acute and convalescent COVID-19. PBMCs, B-cell-depleted T cells, or T cells provided the cDNA or gDNA that made up the material.

Seattle patients were enrolled during active infection and followed longitudinally. Some clones are missing from TCRdb's copy, which holds only in-frame ones; the method was immunoSEQ multiplex PCR. The table lists about 130,000 clones, 75% to 90% of them singletons. The length of the CDR3 is 14 residues. In germline, CDR1 is MNHEY, CDR2 SVGAGI. The V end was cut by 6 bases, the J end by 7 bases, with 16 bases between. What was sequenced was peripheral blood. The source of this sequence is a man aged 60-69 years with COVID-19, enrolled during active disease. V and J are TRBV6-5 and TRBJ1-3, with D perhaps TRBD1 (5 bases). CDR3 sequence: CASSATVSWNTIYF. The CDR3 DNA reads TGTGCCAGCAGCGCGACAGTATCTTGGAACACCATATATTTT.